This T cell receptor (beta chain) was obtained from a study of CD8+ T cells in alopecia areata. RNA was isolated and reverse transcribed to cDNA, the sequencing template. Libraries were prepared by immunoSEQ multiplex PCR; TCRdb keeps only in-frame clonotypes and omits some of them. The sample lists 140,000 to 150,000 clones; 40% to 65% were seen once. Between the trimmed V and J ends, which lost 3 bases and 2 bases, there was a span of 15 bases. From germline, CDR1 is MDHEN and CDR2 SYDVKM. This CDR3 contains 16 residues. The table lists this clone with a few counts. The sample consisted of CD4+ T cells sorted from blood, taken at week 0. This TCR was sampled from a human donor with alopecia areata. J is TRBJ2-3 and V is TRBV28, with D tentatively TRBD1 (7 bases). CDR3 sequence: CASSFGGTANTDTQYF. CDR3 in DNA: TGTGCCAGCAGTTTCGGCGGGACAGCCAACACAGATACGCAGTATTTT.